This T cell receptor beta chain was captured by sequencing in a study of T-cell reconstitution after alpha-beta-depleted transplantation in children. Trimming at V came to 3 bases and at J to 0 bases, leaving 7 bases not matched to a gene. Germline CDR1 reads SGDLS; CDR2 reads YYNGEE. The length of the CDR3 is 19 residues. This clonotype was picked up a small number of times. Unique molecular identifiers were used in preparing the TCRbeta library. MiXCR, applied by TCRdb to the PCR reads, yields one record per CDR3 protein. This table has some 390,000 distinct CDR3 sequences, around 21% appearing once.

The clonotype originates from a human donor who donated a stem cell graft to a child with acute myeloid leukemia. This sequence joins TRBV9 and TRBJ2-1, with 15 nucleotides matching TRBD2. Specimen: PBMCs from the stem cell graft donor, collected from the stem cell graft. Written as DNA, the CDR3 is TGTGCCAGCAGCGCTGGACTAGCGGGAGGGCCAAACTCCTACAATGAGCAGTTCTTC. This encodes CASSAGLAGGPNSYNEQFF.